This record covers a single TCR beta chain. The antigen remains unidentified. A single base separates this from a much larger clone, so it may be a read error. This sample was taken from a study of blood T cells in healthy people across ages. A second PCR of about 6 to 11 cycles used a sample-barcoded 5' primer and a J-beta primer mix. TCRdb fed the 5' RACE reads into MiXCR, producing one record per CDR3 protein. The table has about 640,000 distinct CDR3 sequences, 25% to 35% seen once; the top ten hold around a sixth. Notes on the study in general: Observed TCR beta diversity showed a strong correlation with the percentage of naive T cells as measured by flow cytometry. Diversity of TCR beta per million T cells declined in a roughly linear way with age.

The study drew donors from healthy Caucasian individuals in Russia aged roughly 6 to 90. Total RNA was isolated from each sample in quantities of at least 5.5 micrograms. This receptor was identified in a woman of 80 years or more in good health. The sample taken for sequencing was blood.

The CDR3 loop is CASSGSNYGCTF. The CDR3 coding sequence is TGTGCCAGCAGCGGGAGTAACTATGGCTGCACCTTC. The chain combines TRBV6-5 with TRBJ1-2; D is unclear. CDR3 size: 12 residues. Germline V gene data show CDR1 as MNHEY and CDR2 as SVGAGI.